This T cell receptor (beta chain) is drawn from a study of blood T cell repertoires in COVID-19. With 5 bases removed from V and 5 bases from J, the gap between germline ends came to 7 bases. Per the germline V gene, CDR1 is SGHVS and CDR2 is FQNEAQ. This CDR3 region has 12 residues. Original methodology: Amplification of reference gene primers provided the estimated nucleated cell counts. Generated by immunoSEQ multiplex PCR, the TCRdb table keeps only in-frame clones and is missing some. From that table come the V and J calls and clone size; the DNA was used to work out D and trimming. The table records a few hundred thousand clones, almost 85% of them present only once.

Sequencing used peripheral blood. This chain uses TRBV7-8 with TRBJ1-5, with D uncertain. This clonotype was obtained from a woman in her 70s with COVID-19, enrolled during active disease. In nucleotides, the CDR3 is TGTGCCAGCAGCCTTACGGATCAGCCCCAGCATTTT. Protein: CASSLTDQPQHF.